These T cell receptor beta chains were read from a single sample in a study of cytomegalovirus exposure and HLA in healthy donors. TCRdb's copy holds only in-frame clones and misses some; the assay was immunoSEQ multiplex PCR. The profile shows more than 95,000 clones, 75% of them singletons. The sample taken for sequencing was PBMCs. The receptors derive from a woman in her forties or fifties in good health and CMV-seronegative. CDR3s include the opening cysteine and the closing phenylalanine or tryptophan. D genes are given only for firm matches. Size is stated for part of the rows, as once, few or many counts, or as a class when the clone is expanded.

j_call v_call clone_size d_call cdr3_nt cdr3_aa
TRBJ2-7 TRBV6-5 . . TGTGCCAGCAGTTACGTAGGCGGATCCTACGAGCAGTACTTC CASSYVGGSYEQYF
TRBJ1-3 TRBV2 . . TGTGCCAGCAGTGAACCGCGCTCTGGAAACACCATATATTTT CASSEPRSGNTIYF
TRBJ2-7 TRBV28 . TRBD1 TGTGCCAGCAGTCTCAGTTGGGGACAGACCCCCTACGAGCAGTACTTC CASSLSWGQTPYEQYF
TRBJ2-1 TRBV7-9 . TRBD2 TGTTCCAGCAGCCCACCCTCCTCACTAGCGGAATACAATGAGCAGTTCTTC CSSSPPSSLAEYNEQFF
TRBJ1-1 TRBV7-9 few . TGTGCCAGCAGCCACACCAAACCGGGGGACACTGAAGCTTTCTTT CASSHTKPGDTEAFF
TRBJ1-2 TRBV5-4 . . TGTGCCAGCAGCGGGGACCAGGGGCTAGGTGGCTACACCTTC CASSGDQGLGGYTF
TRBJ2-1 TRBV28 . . TGTGCCAGCAGTTTGGGGCGTGGCAGAGTCGATGAGCAGTTCTTC CASSLGRGRVDEQFF
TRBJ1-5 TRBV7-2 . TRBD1 TGTGCCAGCAGCAGCGGACAGGGGATAGCTCCCCAGCATTTT CASSSGQGIAPQHF
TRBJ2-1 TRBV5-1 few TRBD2 TGCGCCAGCAGCTTTAGGAATAGCGGGAGGGCAGAGCAGTTCTTC CASSFRNSGRAEQFF
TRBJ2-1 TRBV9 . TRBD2 TGTGCCAGCAGCGATCGACTAGCGGGAGACTATGAGCAGTTCTTC CASSDRLAGDYEQFF
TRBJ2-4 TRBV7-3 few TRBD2 TGTGCCAGCAGCCCTACTCAGCGGGGGCTAGCCAAAAACATTCAGTACTTC CASSPTQRGLAKNIQYF
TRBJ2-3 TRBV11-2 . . TGTGCCAGCAGCACCTCGGAGGAAGATACGCAGTATTTT CASSTSEEDTQYF
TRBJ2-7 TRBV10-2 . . TGCGCCAGCAGACGGCGGTCCTACGAGCAGTACTTC CASRRRSYEQYF
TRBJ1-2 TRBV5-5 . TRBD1 TGTGCCAGCAGCCCCGGGACAGGGTCTGGCTACACCTTC CASSPGTGSGYTF
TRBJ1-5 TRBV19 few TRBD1 TGTGCCAGTAGTCCAGGGACAGGGACCAATCAGCCCCAGCATTTT CASSPGTGTNQPQHF
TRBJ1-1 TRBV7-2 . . TGTGCCAGCAGCTTAGCGCAGGGGAGCACTGAAGCTTTCTTT CASSLAQGSTEAFF
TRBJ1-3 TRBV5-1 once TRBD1 TGCGCCAGCAGCGGGACAGGGACTGGAAACACCATATATTTT CASSGTGTGNTIYF
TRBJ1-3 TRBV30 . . TGTGCCTGGATTAGCGCTCTCTCTGGAAACACCATATATTTT CAWISALSGNTIYF
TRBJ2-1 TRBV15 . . TGTGCCACCAGCAGAGATCGACCTCGGGATGAGCAGTTCTTC CATSRDRPRDEQFF
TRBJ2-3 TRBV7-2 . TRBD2 TGTGCCAGCAGCTTAAGGACTAGCGGGAGAGATACGCAGTATTTT CASSLRTSGRDTQYF
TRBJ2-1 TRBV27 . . TGTGCCAGCATCGGGGTTGAGCAGTTCTTC CASIGVEQFF
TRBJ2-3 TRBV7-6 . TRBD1 TGTGCCAGCAGCTTAGCGGAGGACAGGCAGAGCACAGATACGCAGTATTTT CASSLAEDRQSTDTQYF
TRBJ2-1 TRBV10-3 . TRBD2 TGTGCCATCAGTGAGCCGGGACTAGCGCCTTACAATGAGCAGTTCTTC CAISEPGLAPYNEQFF
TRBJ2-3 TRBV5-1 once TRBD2 TGCGCCAGCAGCTGGCGACTAGCGGGAGCCGAGGCAGATACGCAGTATTTT CASSWRLAGAEADTQYF
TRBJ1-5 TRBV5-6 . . TGTGCCAGCAGCGTGGCGAGGGATCAGCCCCAGCATTTT CASSVARDQPQHF
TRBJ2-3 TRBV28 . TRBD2 TGTGCCAGCAGTTTTTCAGGGGGACTAGCCGTCATCACAGATACGCAGTATTTT CASSFSGGLAVITDTQYF
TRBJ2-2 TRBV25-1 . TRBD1 TGTGCCACCCGGACAGGGCCCGGGGAGCTGTTTTTT CATRTGPGELFF
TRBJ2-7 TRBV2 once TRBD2 TGTGCCAGCAGTGACCTGCCCTGGACTAGCGGATACGAGCAGTACTTC CASSDLPWTSGYEQYF
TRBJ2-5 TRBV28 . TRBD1 TGTGCCAGCCTCCGGGACAGCGGTGGGGAGACCCAGTACTTC CASLRDSGGETQYF
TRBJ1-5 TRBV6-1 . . TGTGCCAGCAGTGCGCCGACAGCGTATAGCAATCAGCCCCAGCATTTT CASSAPTAYSNQPQHF
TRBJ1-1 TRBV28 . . TGTGCCAGCAGGACAACAGGGCGCGGGCCTGAAGCTTTCTTT CASRTTGRGPEAFF
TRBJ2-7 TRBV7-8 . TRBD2 TGTGCCAGCAGCTTAGCGGAGGTAGCGGGAGCTTATCCCTACGAGCAGTACTTC CASSLAEVAGAYPYEQYF
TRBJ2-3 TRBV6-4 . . TGTGCCAGCAGTGACTCCCGGATCGGGGCAGATACGCAGTATTTT CASSDSRIGADTQYF
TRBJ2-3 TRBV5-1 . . TGCGCCAGCAGCTACTACGGGACTTTCCTTAGCACAGATACGCAGTATTTT CASSYYGTFLSTDTQYF
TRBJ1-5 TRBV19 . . TGTGCCAGTACCCAGGTTGGGGGGGAACAGCCCCAGCATTTT CASTQVGGEQPQHF
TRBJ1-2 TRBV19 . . TGTGCCAGTAGTCCTACTGGACCAGGGTTGGGCTATGGCTACACCTTC CASSPTGPGLGYGYTF
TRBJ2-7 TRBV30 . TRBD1 TGTGCCTGGAGTCGCCGAGGGACAGCTACCTACGAGCAGTACTTC CAWSRRGTATYEQYF
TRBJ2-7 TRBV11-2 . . TGTGCCAGCAGTAGAGGGAGCAACGACGAGCAGTACTTC CASSRGSNDEQYF
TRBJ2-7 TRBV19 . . TGTGCCAGTAGCGAGGGGGTTAGTTACGAGCAGTACTTC CASSEGVSYEQYF
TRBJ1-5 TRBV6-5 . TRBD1 TGTGCCAGCAGTTCCCGACAGGGTAGCAATCAGCCCCAGCATTTT CASSSRQGSNQPQHF
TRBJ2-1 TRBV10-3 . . TGTGCCATCAGTCTCTCGGGAGTAGCAGGCAGTGAGCAGTTCTTC CAISLSGVAGSEQFF
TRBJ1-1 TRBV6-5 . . TGTGCCAGCAGTTACTCAAATCTTGGGCGCACTGAAGCTTTCTTT CASSYSNLGRTEAFF
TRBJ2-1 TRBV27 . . TGTGCCAGCAGTTTAGCGGAGATCAATGAGCAGTTCTTC CASSLAEINEQFF
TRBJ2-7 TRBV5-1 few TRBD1 TGCGCCAGCAGCCTGACAGGGGGGATCTACGAGCAGTACTTC CASSLTGGIYEQYF
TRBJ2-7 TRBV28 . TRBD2 TGTGCCAGCAGTCCTAGGACTAGCGGAGTCTACGAGCAGTACTTC CASSPRTSGVYEQYF
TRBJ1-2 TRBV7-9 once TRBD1 TGTTCCAGCAGCTCACAGGGGGACTATGGCTACACCTTC CSSSSQGDYGYTF
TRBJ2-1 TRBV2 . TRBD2 TGTGCCAGCAGTCGAAGCGGGACTATCAATGAGCAGTTCTTC CASSRSGTINEQFF
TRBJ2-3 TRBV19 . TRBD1 TGTGCCAGTGGGCCGGGCAGGGGGCGAGGGACAGATACGCAGTATTTT CASGPGRGRGTDTQYF
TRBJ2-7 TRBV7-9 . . TGTGCCAGCAGCTACGACAGCTCCTACGAGCAGTACTTC CASSYDSSYEQYF
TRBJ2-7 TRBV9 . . TGTGCCAGCAGCCCCGGTCTAGCGTATGCCTACGAGCAGTACTTC CASSPGLAYAYEQYF
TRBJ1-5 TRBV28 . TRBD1 TGTGCCAGCAGTTTTTGGAAGACAGGGTTCGTTCAGCCCCAGCATTTT CASSFWKTGFVQPQHF